The present entry profiles one TCR beta chain with its context. In the original analysis: Estimation of nucleated cell counts relied on the amplification of reference gene primers. Profiled with immunoSEQ multiplex PCR; TCRdb holds only in-frame clones, not every one. V, J and clone size reflect that table, while D and trimming were determined from the DNA. The table shows around 60,000 clones, with about 80% occurring only once. One Seattle source followed patients from active infection through their disease course. This sample is part of a study of blood T cell repertoires in COVID-19. Study in general: The cDNA or gDNA used as material had been derived from T cells, B-cell-depleted T cells, or PBMCs.

The TCR sequence derives from a man younger than 40 with COVID-19, enrolled during active disease. What was sequenced was peripheral blood.

CDR3 sequence: CASSGDYGSSYNEQFF. CDR3 sequence (DNA): TGTGCCAGCAGTGGAGACTACGGAAGCTCCTACAATGAGCAGTTCTTC. The chain is built from TRBV2 and TRBJ2-1, with D possibly matching TRBD2 (5 bases). This CDR3 is built from 16 residues. Between the trimmed V and J ends, which lost 4 bases and 0 bases, there was a span of 13 bases. CDR1 and CDR2 (germline): SNHLY, FYNNEI.